One and the same sample provided the 25 T cell receptor beta chains below, sequenced in a study of shared clonotypes between healthy human individuals. Naive CD8 cells lacked CD45RO and underwent positive selection for CCR7, leaving out terminally differentiated effector memory CD45RA+ cells. Method: immunoSEQ multiplex PCR; TCRdb's copy keeps in-frame clones and lacks some. The sample consists of about 2 million clones, approximately 94% of them appearing once. The material sequenced was naive CD8+ T cells sorted from blood. The receptors here all came from a man aged 18 to 29 in good health.

This chain links TRBV21-1 with TRBJ1-6; the DNA was not compared with TRBD1, the D call given in the table. TRBV21-1 is annotated as a pseudogene. The CDR3 is 16 residues long. CDR3 in amino acids: CASRPTGAEYNSPLHF. DNA for the CDR3: TGTGCCAGCAGACCGACAGGGGCGGAATATAATTCACCCCTCCACTTT.

The rearrangement uses TRBV7-9 and TRBJ2-6, with D tentatively TRBD2 (5 bases). CDR3 length equals 16 residues. V shed 1 base and J shed 2 bases, with 9 bases lying between them. CDR1 SEHNR and CDR2 FQNEAQ come from the germline V gene (reference sequence). In DNA, the CDR3 is TGTGCCAGCAGCTTAGATCCGGAGGCTGGGGCCAACGTCCTGACTTTC. It specifies CASSLDPEAGANVLTF.

Of note for this clone: The junction does not match germline at one end; this may be a read error. The CDR3 sequence is CASSLLLGTGGQF. The CDR3 DNA reads as TGTGCCAGCAGCTTGCTGTTAGGGACAGGAGGTCAATTT. The chain combines TRBV5-8 with TRBJ1-3, with 8 bases matching TRBD1. Germline-derived CDR1 and CDR2 are SGHTS and YDEGEE. The CDR3 is made up of 13 amino acids. Variable domain in full (rest from reference TRBV5-8 and TRBJ1-3): EAGVTQSPTHLIKTRGQQATLRCSPISGHTSVYWYQQALGLGLQFLLWYDEGEERNRGNFPPRFSGRQFPNYSSELNVNALELEDSALYLCASSLLLGTGGQFGEGSWLTVV.

The table lists this clone with a count of one. The chain employs TRBV27 and TRBJ2-1; unclear D gene. CDR3 length: 16 residues. Germline V lookup: CDR1 MNHEY, CDR2 SMNVEV (reference sequence). The V end lost 5 bases, the J end lost 1 base, and 15 bases lay between the germline ends. Here the CDR3 DNA reads TGTGCCAGCAGTCCCGACACAGCCCTTTCCTACAATGAGCAGTTCTTC. Translated, it gives CASSPDTALSYNEQFF.

The V and J genes are TRBV19 and TRBJ2-5; 12 bases line up with TRBD2. The CDR3 length is 15 residues. CDR1 and CDR2 from the germline V gene are LNHDA and SQIVND (reference sequence). V was clipped by 3 bases and J by 3 bases; unmatched bases: 2. The DNA for the CDR3 is TGTGCCAGTAGTATTTCTAGCGGGAGGGAAGAGACCCAGTACTTC. It specifies CASSISSGREETQYF.

The chain employs TRBV6-1 and TRBJ2-3, with D tentatively TRBD2 (5 bases). Germline V gives CDR1 MNHNS, CDR2 SASEGT. The CDR3 sequence is 13 residues long. The V and J ends lost 6 bases and 1 base respectively, with 8 bases between them. The CDR3 spells CASRGSGTDTQYF. The CDR3 DNA reads as TGTGCCAGCAGGGGTAGCGGCACAGATACGCAGTATTTT.

The chain recombines TRBV30 with TRBJ1-2; no definite D call. Germline values: CDR1 GTSNPN, CDR2 SVGIG (reference sequence). CDR3 length: 14 residues. V was clipped by 2 bases and J by 4 bases, with 14 bases between them. CDR3 sequence (DNA): TGTGCCTGGAGTTTGGGTGGCGGCCTCTATGGCTACACCTTC. Translation: CAWSLGGGLYGYTF. The variable domain in full, completed from reference TRBV30 and TRBJ1-2, reads SQTIHQWPATLVQPVGSPLSLECTVEGTSNPNLYWYRQAAGRGLQLLFYSVGIGQISSEVPQNLSASRPQDRQFILSSKKLLLSDSGFYLCAWSLGGGLYGYTFGSGTRLTVV.

The chain combines TRBV4-1 with TRBJ1-1; unclear D gene. Trimming stripped 5 bases from V and 2 bases from J, with 12 bases between. The CDR3 runs 14 residues. The germline V gene has CDR1 MGHRA and CDR2 YSYEKL. CDR3 sequence: CASSYSKQNTEAFF. In nucleotides, the CDR3 is TGCGCCAGCAGCTACTCGAAGCAAAACACTGAAGCTTTCTTT.

The V and J genes are TRBV29-1 and TRBJ1-3, with 7 bases aligning to TRBD1. This CDR3 has 13 residues. V shed 6 bases and J 2 bases; nucleotides not matched to a gene: 4. Germline V gives CDR1 SQVTM, CDR2 ANQGSEA. DNA of the CDR3: TGCAGCGTGAGGGGGCCGGCTGGAAACACCATATATTTT. Its protein product is CSVRGPAGNTIYF.

This sequence joins TRBV4-1 and TRBJ2-7; 11 positions agree with TRBD2. V was pared by 2 bases and J by 1 base, with 7 bases of the junction left unmatched. The CDR3 consists of 17 residues. From germline, CDR1 is MGHRA and CDR2 YSYEKL. CDR3 DNA sequence: TGCGCCAGCAGCCAACGACTAGCGGGGACCATGTCCTACGAGCAGTACTTC. Its translation is CASSQRLAGTMSYEQYF.

The chain joins TRBV15 to TRBJ2-5; TRBD1 matches 7 bases. Germline V lookup: CDR1 LNHNV, CDR2 YYDKDF (reference sequence). The CDR3 covers 16 residues. After removal of 5 bases from V and 1 base from J, the junction contained 10 bases not matched to a gene. The CDR3 DNA follows: TGTGCCACCAGCCACCCTGGAAGGGGGCCCCAAGAGACCCAGTACTTC. Amino acid sequence: CATSHPGRGPQETQYF.

The chain uses TRBV4-1 and TRBJ2-3; D is perhaps TRBD1 or TRBD2 (6 bases each). This CDR3 region has 16 residues. Per germline, CDR1 MGHRA and CDR2 YSYEKL. V lost 8 bases to trimming and J lost 4 bases, with 22 bases between them. The CDR3 coding sequence is TGCGCCAGCCTCCCTTTGGGGGCGGGGAGCCCAGATACGCAGTATTTT. Translated, it gives CASLPLGAGSPDTQYF.

Worth noting for this clone: The sample holds other DNA sequences that translate to the same CDR3. The rearrangement joins TRBV9 to TRBJ1-2; tentative D call: TRBD1 (5 bases). The CDR3 is made up of 13 amino acids. Trimming cost V 3 bases and J 4 bases, with 10 bases left between them. Germline CDR1 and CDR2: SGDLS and YYNGEE. The CDR3 DNA is TGTGCCAGCAGCGGGGGGACTGCCTATGGCTACACCTTC. It specifies CASSGGTAYGYTF.

This sequence joins TRBV6-1 and TRBJ2-7; 7 nucleotides line up with TRBD2. Germline CDR1 reads MNHNS; CDR2 reads SASEGT. After removal of 2 bases from V and 2 bases from J, the junction contained 6 bases not matched to a gene. The CDR3 totals 15 residues. The CDR3 sequence is CASSEYGGSTYEQYF. CDR3 nucleotide sequence: TGTGCCAGCAGTGAATATGGCGGGAGTACCTACGAGCAGTACTTC.

The rearrangement uses TRBV4-1 and TRBJ2-1, with D maybe TRBD2 (5 bases). V was clipped by 4 bases and J by 3 bases, with 16 bases between them. The CDR3 has 16 residues. Germline V gene data show CDR1 as MGHRA and CDR2 as YSYEKL. This chain's CDR3 is CASSPQLVGVYNEQFF. As DNA, the CDR3 is TGCGCCAGCAGCCCCCAACTAGTCGGGGTCTACAATGAGCAGTTCTTC.

The chain joins TRBV7-9 to TRBJ2-2; 7 bases align to TRBD1. The CDR3 is 16 residues long. The V and J ends lost 5 bases and 3 bases, in that order; junction bases with no gene match: 9. Per the germline V gene, CDR1 is SEHNR and CDR2 is FQNEAQ (reference sequence). CDR3 protein: CASSLETGYDTGELFF. The CDR3 DNA reads TGTGCCAGCAGCCTGGAGACAGGGTACGACACCGGGGAGCTGTTTTTT. Together with reference TRBV7-9 and TRBJ2-2, the CDR3 gives the full variable domain: DTGVSQNPRHKITKRGQNVTFRCDPISEHNRLYWYRQTLGQGPEFLTYFQNEAQLEKSRLLSDRFSAERPKGSFSTLEIQRTEQGDSAMYLCASSLETGYDTGELFFGEGSRLTVL.

The CDR3 spells CASSAGTGYGLADYEQYF. In DNA, the CDR3 is TGTGCCAGCAGCGCCGGGACAGGGTATGGACTAGCGGATTACGAGCAGTACTTC. The chain links TRBV9 to TRBJ2-5, with D maybe TRBD2 (10 bases). The J call is doubtful: the DNA matches TRBJ2-7 better. The germline V gene has CDR1 SGDLS and CDR2 YYNGEE. The CDR3 loop spans 18 amino acids.

The chain has TRBV4-1 and TRBJ2-1, with D unclear. Trimming cost V 4 bases and J 4 bases, with 11 bases left between them. Germline CDR1 reads MGHRA; CDR2 reads YSYEKL. This CDR3 contains 14 residues. The CDR3 here is CASSRIGEYNEQFF. In DNA, the CDR3 is TGCGCCAGCAGCCGCATTGGAGAATACAATGAGCAGTTCTTC.

Concerning this clone itself: Other DNA variants within this sample encode the same CDR3. J is TRBJ2-7 and V is TRBV9; D may match TRBD1 or TRBD2 (5 bases each). Germline V gene data show CDR1 as SGDLS and CDR2 as YYNGEE. The germline V and J ends were trimmed by 2 bases and 2 bases, with 11 bases remaining between them. The CDR3 extends over 14 amino acids. The CDR3 region has the DNA TGTGCCAGCAGCGTCGGTGGGGGACCCTACGAGCAGTACTTC. Its protein product is CASSVGGGPYEQYF.

The rearrangement uses TRBV2 and TRBJ2-2; the D is unclear. Deletions cut 1 base from V and 1 base from J, with 13 bases between. This CDR3 comprises 17 residues. CDR1 is SNHLY, CDR2 FYNNEI, per germline. DNA of the CDR3: TGTGCCAGCAGTGAAGTCTTCGTGGGCCAGAACACCGGGGAGCTGTTTTTT. Translated: CASSEVFVGQNTGELFF.

V and J are TRBV29-1 and TRBJ2-2, with D perhaps TRBD1 or TRBD2 (5 bases each). Between the trimmed V and J ends, which lost 4 bases and 0 bases, there was a span of 12 bases. This CDR3 spans 15 amino acids. From germline, CDR1 is SQVTM and CDR2 ANQGSEA. CDR3 sequence reads: CSVVGETSNTGELFF. In DNA, the CDR3 is TGCAGCGTTGTAGGGGAGACATCGAACACCGGGGAGCTGTTTTTT.

The rearrangement uses TRBV27 and TRBJ1-2; 7 bases are a match to TRBD1. The CDR3 runs to 14 residues. Germline assignment: CDR1 MNHEY and CDR2 SMNVEV (reference sequence). V lost 6 bases, J lost 4 bases, and 8 bases stayed unmatched. The CDR3, as DNA: TGTGCCAGCAGACCAGGGGGGGTCATCTATGGCTACACCTTC. It translates to CASRPGGVIYGYTF.

The rearrangement joins TRBV7-2 to TRBJ2-7, with TRBD1 matching 7 bases. Germline assignment: CDR1 SGHTA and CDR2 FQGNSA. The trim removed 4 bases at V and 1 base at J, leaving 7 bases unmatched. CDR3 length equals 15 residues. The CDR3 sequence is CASSSSGTASYEQYF. The CDR3 region has the DNA TGTGCCAGCAGCTCTTCCGGGACAGCATCCTACGAGCAGTACTTC.

The V and J genes are TRBV2 and TRBJ2-5; weak D call: TRBD1 (5 bases). V lost 11 bases, J lost 2 bases, and 24 bases lay in between. The CDR3 sequence is 16 residues long. CDR1 SNHLY and CDR2 FYNNEI come from the germline V gene. CDR3 sequence: CAVKYFSDSQQETQYF. The CDR3 DNA follows: TGTGCCGTTAAATATTTCAGCGACAGCCAGCAAGAGACCCAGTACTTC.

Comment on this clone: The sample holds other DNA sequences that translate to the same CDR3. The V and J genes are TRBV2 and TRBJ2-7, with a possible D match to TRBD1 (6 bases). Per germline, CDR1 SNHLY and CDR2 FYNNEI. V shed 0 bases and J shed 0 bases, with 6 bases lying between them. CDR3 length equals 14 residues. CDR3 amino acids: CASSEAGGSYEQYF. CDR3 DNA sequence: TGTGCCAGCAGTGAAGCAGGGGGCTCCTACGAGCAGTACTTC.